The entry below gives a single T cell receptor (beta chain) sequence along with its context. Its target antigen remains unknown. Base qualities are not at hand, and no much larger clone is one base apart. The library was built by means of the immunoSEQ multiplex PCR assay. Primary melanoma tumor tissue underwent high-throughput sequencing of the T-cell receptor beta chain. The original pipeline was this. Repertoire analyses included TCRB CDR3 sharing between samples and the distribution of insertions and deletions. A gradient-boosted model ranked how well the T-cell fraction predicted outcome compared with histopathological variables. In its TCRdb copy, this immuneACCESS table keeps in-frame sequences only and misses some clones. Where compared with another copy, unresolved V genes explain less than half of these, and the others have no known cause. V and J calls and clone size are as listed in that table; D and trimming were resolved from the DNA. A total of over 400 clones appear in this sample, roughly 87% of them only once. The ten largest clones represent 15% to 20% of the sample.

The record originates from a study of primary melanoma T cells and metastatic recurrence (TCRdb year 2020). About the investigation overall: The cohort comprised 150 to 250 primary melanomas of stage T2 to T4, with thickness greater than 1 mm. Histopathological grading of tumor-infiltrating lymphocytes served as the comparison point for the T-cell fraction derived from sequencing. The study examined whether T-cell fraction and T-cell repertoire clonality in primary melanoma tumors predicted patient outcome. The T-cell fraction measured by TCR beta sequencing was weighed against progression-free survival, the clinical outcome chosen for the comparison. Results and caveats for the whole study, not just this receptor: Progression-free survival prediction was reportedly improved more by adding T-cell fraction to tumor thickness than by adding any other histopathological variable. The tumor T-cell fraction reportedly predicted progression-free survival independently of thickness, ulceration, mitotic rate and age. The authors presented an effective T-cell-mediated antitumor response in primary melanoma only as a suggestion and not as a demonstrated mechanism. A T-cell fraction greater than 20% appeared to be protective whatever the ulceration status, mitotic rate or nodal disease.

The primary melanoma of each patient had been surgically resected and was considered potentially curable but at risk of metastatic recurrence. V is pruned by 1 base and J by 0 bases, leaving 4 bases of the junction without a gene match. CDR1 and CDR2 were assigned from the germline V gene as SGHNT and YENEEA. The CDR3 holds 16 amino acids from the cysteine to the phenylalanine. The sequence is cut down to CDR3 DNA, 48 bases in frame from base 1. The rearrangement combines TRBV11-3 with TRBJ2-7; 9 junctional bases match TRBD2. The clonotype comes from a human donor with melanoma. Sequenced: melanoma tumor tissue. CDR3 region: CASSLGLAGSSYEQYF. The DNA sequence is TGTGCCAGCAGCTTAGGTCTAGCGGGGAGCTCCTACGAGCAGTACTTC.